This T cell receptor beta chain appears in the sequencing data of a study of radiation and T cells in renal cell carcinoma. Overall study: Nephrectomy followed 15 Gy stereotactic body radiation by 4 weeks. General study points: In blood, top tumor clones expanded by 2 weeks, shrinking by 4.

Sequencing was performed with immunoSEQ multiplex PCR; in TCRdb, only in-frame clones are kept and a portion is missing. The sample has just over 95,000 clones, about 86% seen once. The length of the CDR3 is 16 residues. CDR1 and CDR2 (germline): MDHEN, SYDVKM. With V trimmed by 7 bases and J by 4 bases, 14 bases remained unmatched. As for time point: baseline pretreatment blood. Treatment defined: 15 Gy SBRT to primary tumor, nephrectomy 4 weeks later. Clear cell pathology was present in this patient's renal cell carcinoma. Concerning this clone: The target antigen is unknown.

The chain is built from TRBV28 and TRBJ2-7, with 9 bases identical to TRBD1. This TCR came from a man aged 45-65 years with renal cell carcinoma. Sequencing was performed on blood, taken from a patient whose treatment included radiotherapy and nephrectomy. The CDR3 spells CASIPPQGQGSYEQYF. In nucleotides, the CDR3 is TGTGCCAGCATCCCCCCGCAGGGACAGGGATCATACGAGCAGTACTTC.